This T cell receptor beta chain was sequenced in a study of T cells after yellow fever vaccination (dated by TCRdb to between 2017 and 2020). Study-wide context: Libraries from fractions with low cell numbers were prepared with the SMART-Seq v4 Ultra Low Input RNA kit. To track T-cell clones before and after primary and booster YFV17D yellow fever vaccination, bulk TCR alpha and beta repertoires were sequenced longitudinally. The cohort comprised two healthy male donors, one aged 18 to 29 and one aged 30 to 40 years. Blood samples were taken at several timepoints before and after primary and secondary immunization, and bulk PBMC replicates and cell subsets were isolated.

The germline V and J ends show losses of 5 bases and 3 bases respectively, and no gene match explains 6 bases of the junction. Per the germline V gene (reference sequence), DFQATT is the CDR1 and SNEGSKA is the CDR2. From cysteine to phenylalanine, the CDR3 is 13 amino acids long. The retained sequence is limited to the CDR3, 39 bases, with the frame set at the first base. The research as a whole found: Computational filtering was needed because FACS-sorted repertoires could contain abundant contaminating clonotypes from the bulk population. Only a couple of donors were included in the study, so the extent to which the findings can be generalized is limited. Most clones expanded after primary vaccination were re-detected after the booster (about 96% of CD4 and around nine tenths of CD8), suggesting broad memory maintenance. A small share of clonotypes was detected in both CD4 and CD8 compartments, with the overlap likely arising from convergent recombination. Compared with the primary T-cell response, the secondary T-cell response was faster but weaker, reaching its peak on day 5 rather than on day 15.

This clonotype was detected ten times or more. The clone's antigen remains unknown. Per-base quality was not reported, and no clone a single base away is much larger than it. The sample's treatment or condition label, in plain terms: live attenuated yellow fever vaccine strain. A standard Ficoll-Paque protocol was used to isolate PBMCs from peripheral blood. CD4 and CD8 T-cell fractions were isolated with Dynabeads CD4 and CD8 positive selection kits. TriZol was used to extract RNA from bulk PBMCs, CD4 and CD8 fractions, and dextramer-positive and dextramer-negative fractions. The sequencer was an Illumina NovaSeq 6000. TCR cDNA was synthesized by 5'RACE template switching, through which a universal primer site and unique molecular identifiers were introduced. Priming of cDNA synthesis was performed from both the TCR alpha and TCR beta constant segments. Library amplification involved two PCR steps, and the second step added sample barcodes and sequencing adapters. Sequencing of the libraries was done on either Illumina HiSeq 2500 (2x100 bp) or NovaSeq (2x150 bp). The source study handled its data this way. Reads were demultiplexed and collapsed into UMI consensus sequences with MIGEC, and V(D)J alignment was performed with MiXCR. Clonotypes responding to the vaccine were identified with edgeR on replicate PBMC samples, with the criteria of FDR below 0.01 and a log2 fold change above 5 up to day 15. Bulk clonotypes were assigned CD4 or CD8 identity according to which sequenced CD4 or CD8 repertoire held them at higher abundance. In TCRdb, the public reads were trimmed at Q25 with fastp and aligned with MiXCR, with productive beta chains retained. Identical CDR3 protein sequences are pooled into one entry, listed with their most common genes and DNA. These V and J calls are TCRdb output, not the study's own analysis. For this sample the table gives some 220,000 distinct CDR3 sequences, of which less than 3.5% were detected only once. The top ten clonotypes cover around 3.3% of the sample.

This clonotype was sampled from a man aged 18 to 29 who received the YFV17D yellow fever vaccine. This chain joins TRBV20-1 to TRBJ2-7; 8 nucleotides in the junction match TRBD1. The sample consisted of CD4+ T cells sorted from PBMCs, taken 10 days after the yellow fever booster vaccination. Here the CDR3 is given as CSARPGQDYEQYF. In nucleotide form, the sequence is TGCAGTGCTCGCCCGGGACAGGACTACGAGCAGTACTTC.